Listed here are 8 T cell receptor beta chains from one sample, sequenced in a study of cytomegalovirus exposure and HLA in healthy donors. Profiling relied on immunoSEQ multiplex PCR, and the TCRdb table lists in-frame clones only, not all of them. Of more than 65,000 clones detected, 95% to 97% appear once; the ten largest clones hold 1.3%. The sample was PBMCs. These receptors were obtained from a woman aged 18-29 years in good health and CMV-seronegative.

This clone has a handful of counts. The rearrangement uses TRBV27 and TRBJ1-5; D call uncertain. The CDR3 runs 12 residues. V lost 2 bases to trimming and J lost 3 bases, with 2 bases between them. Looked up from germline, CDR1 is MNHEY and CDR2 is SMNVEV (reference sequence). CDR3 DNA: TGTGCCAGCAGTTTACACAATCAGCCCCAGCATTTT. It yields the protein CASSLHNQPQHF.

J is TRBJ1-4 and V is TRBV6-4, with D possibly matching TRBD1 (5 bases). The CDR3 loop spans 15 amino acids. Germline CDR1 is MRHNA and CDR2 is SNTAGT. Trimming cost V 6 bases and J 10 bases, with 21 bases left between them. The CDR3 here is CASSALGPPGGKLFF. The CDR3 bases are TGTGCCAGCAGCGCTTTGGGACCGCCGGGGGGAAAACTGTTTTTT.

The V and J genes are TRBV7-2 and TRBJ2-1, with 8 bases matching TRBD1. Germline V gene data show CDR1 as SGHTA and CDR2 as FQGNSA. With 5 bases clipped from V and 5 bases from J, the junction kept 8 bases outside the gene matches. The CDR3 spans 15 residues. CDR3 region: CASSLAGQENNEQFF. CDR3 DNA sequence: TGTGCCAGCAGCCTCGCGGGACAGGAGAACAATGAGCAGTTCTTC. The full variable domain, rest sourced from reference TRBV7-2 and TRBJ2-1, is GAGVSQSPSNKVTEKGKDVELRCDPISGHTALYWYRQSLGQGLEFLIYFQGNSAPDKSGLPSDRFSAERTGGSVSTLTIQRTQQEDSAVYLCASSLAGQENNEQFFGPGTRLTVL.

The chain employs TRBV18 and TRBJ2-7; no reliable D call. The CDR3 runs 12 residues. V shed 6 bases and J shed 7 bases, with 13 bases lying between them. Looked up from germline, CDR1 is KGHSH and CDR2 is LQKENI. The CDR3 sequence is CASSQLLLEQYF. The CDR3 DNA sequence: TGTGCCAGCTCCCAACTTCTACTAGAGCAGTACTTC.

The chain joins TRBV5-1 to TRBJ1-4, with a tentative D call TRBD1 (6 bases). Looked up from germline, CDR1 is SGHRS and CDR2 is YFSETQ. V was cut by 0 bases and J by 3 bases, with 6 bases left in between. CDR3 size: 14 residues. As DNA, the CDR3 is TGCGCCAGCAGCTTGGGGACAGCTAATGAAAAACTGTTTTTT. Residues: CASSLGTANEKLFF.

The V call is TRBV29-1, the J call TRBJ1-4; TRBD1 matches 9 bases. The CDR3 has 15 residues. Germline-derived CDR1 and CDR2 are SQVTM and ANQGSEA. After removal of 7 bases from V and 7 bases from J, the junction contained 13 bases not matched to a gene. The CDR3 region has the DNA TGCAGCGCCGGGGACAGGGAGAGGGGGGGTGAAAAACTGTTTTTT. The encoded protein is CSAGDRERGGEKLFF.

The chain has TRBV5-1 and TRBJ2-3, with a weak D call TRBD2 (6 bases). V dropped 7 bases and J dropped 1 base, with 10 bases sitting between them. CDR1 and CDR2 from the germline V gene are SGHRS and YFSETQ. The CDR3 is made up of 13 amino acids. The CDR3 DNA follows: TGCGCCAGCCGGGAGTCAGGCACAGATACGCAGTATTTT. As protein: CASRESGTDTQYF.

The V and J genes are TRBV5-4 and TRBJ2-7, with 9 bases that match TRBD2. Germline values: CDR1 SGHNT, CDR2 YYREEE (reference sequence). With 4 bases clipped from V and 0 bases from J, the junction kept 17 bases outside the gene matches. The CDR3 loop spans 19 amino acids. Here the CDR3 DNA reads TGTGCCAGCAGCAGGGGGGGTGCTAGCGGGGTACCAAGCTCCTACGAGCAGTACTTC. Its protein is CASSRGGASGVPSSYEQYF.